This TCR beta chain was sequenced for a study of shared clonotypes between healthy human individuals. Study conclusions and caveats: All-four-donor shared clonotypes had higher generation probabilities than non-shared clonotypes did.

Measured with immunoSEQ multiplex PCR; TCRdb has only the in-frame clones, and not every one. The repertoire holds hundreds of thousands of clones, with roughly 95% as singletons. J gave up 6 bases and V 8 bases, and 10 bases lay outside the gene matches. Germline CDR1 LNHDA, CDR2 SQIVND (reference sequence). The CDR3 is 13 amino acids. Selected positively for CCR7 and CD45RO-negative, naive CD8 cells excluded terminally differentiated effector memory CD45RA+ cells. Comment on this clone: What it recognizes is unknown.

This sequence originates from a woman aged 25 to 39 in good health. The V and J genes are TRBV19 and TRBJ2-7; the match to TRBD1 covers 7 bases. Material for sequencing was naive CD8+ T cells sorted from blood. The CDR3 DNA reads as TGTGCCAGTTCCGGGACAGAGGTCGGCGAGCAGTACTTC. Protein sequence: CASSGTEVGEQYF.